This TCR beta chain derives from a study of beta chain features in type 1 diabetes. Turning to the study itself: Comparable age, gender and cell yields were observed in patients relative to healthy donors. Findings and caveats of the study: Among patients with Type 1 diabetes, TCRB CDR3s were moderately but significantly shorter in every one of the four CD4+ subsets.

Regarding this clone: Its antigen is unknown.

Cell sorting via CD45RO/CCR7/CD25/CD127/CD95/CD27 was performed to obtain CD4+ naive, central memory, regulatory and stem cell-like memory cells. Reverse transcription of all isolated RNA meant that expressed TCRB transcripts were sequenced. This table comes from immunoSEQ multiplex PCR, and its TCRdb copy is limited to in-frame clones, with some not included. The table has 310,000 or so clones, 9.3% seen once. CDR3 length: 16 amino acids. Unmatched junction bases numbered 7, after V lost 4 bases and J lost 0 bases. Germline V gene lookup returns CDR1 SGHRS and CDR2 YFSETQ. The chain employs TRBV5-1 and TRBJ1-2, with TRBD1 matching over 9 bases. The sequenced sample consisted of central memory CD4+ T cells from blood. The source of this sequence is a man between 25 and 39 years old with type 1 diabetes. The chain's CDR3 is CASSLGTGPTNYGYTF. CDR3 DNA sequence: TGCGCCAGCAGCCTCGGGACAGGGCCAACTAACTATGGCTACACCTTC. Supplemented by reference TRBV5-1 and TRBJ1-2, the full variable domain reads KAGVTQTPRYLIKTRGQQVTLSCSPISGHRSVSWYQQTPGQGLQFLFEYFSETQRNKGNFPGRFSGRQFSNSRSEMNVSTLELGDSALYLCASSLGTGPTNYGYTFGSGTRLTVV.